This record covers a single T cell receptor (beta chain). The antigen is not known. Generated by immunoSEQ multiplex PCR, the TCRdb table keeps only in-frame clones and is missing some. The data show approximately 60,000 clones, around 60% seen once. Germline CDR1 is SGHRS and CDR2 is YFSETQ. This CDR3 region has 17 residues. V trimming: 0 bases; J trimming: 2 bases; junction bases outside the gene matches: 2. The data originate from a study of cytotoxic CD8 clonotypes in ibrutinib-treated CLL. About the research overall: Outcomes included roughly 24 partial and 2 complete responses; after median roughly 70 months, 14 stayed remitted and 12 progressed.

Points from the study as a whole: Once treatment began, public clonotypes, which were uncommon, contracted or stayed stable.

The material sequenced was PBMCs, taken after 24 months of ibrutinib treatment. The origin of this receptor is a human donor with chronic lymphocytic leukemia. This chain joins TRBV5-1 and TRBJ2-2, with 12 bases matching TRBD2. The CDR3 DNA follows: TGCGCCAGCAGCTTGGCCGGACTAGCGGGAAACACCGGGGAGCTGTTTTTT. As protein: CASSLAGLAGNTGELFF.